The next 31 T cell receptor beta chains were all read from a single sample in a study of OX40 agonist ivuxolimab in advanced cancers. Libraries were prepared by immunoSEQ multiplex PCR; TCRdb keeps only in-frame clonotypes and omits some of them. The table lists fewer than 40,000 clones, about 80% of them singletons, with 9.5% to 10% in the top ten. This sample comprised CD4+ or CD8+ T cells sorted from blood, obtained in a trial of the OX40 agonist ivuxolimab. These receptors were taken from an adult with an advanced solid tumor such as melanoma, head and neck, liver or kidney cancer.

The V and J genes are TRBV21-1 and TRBJ1-5; the table gives TRBD1 as D, unverified against the DNA. TRBV21-1 is classified as a pseudogene. The CDR3 is 14 amino acids. The CDR3, as DNA: TGTGCCAGCAGCAAAAAGGACACCCATCAGCCCCAGCATTTT. The encoded protein is CASSKKDTHQPQHF.

The chain links TRBV7-6 to TRBJ2-5; 10 bases agree with TRBD2. V lost 5 bases, J lost 2 bases, and 8 bases stayed unmatched. This CDR3 region has 16 residues. CDR1 is SGHVS, CDR2 FNYEAQ, per germline. The DNA for the CDR3 is TGTGCCAGCAGCCCGAATAGCGGGGGGAATCAAGAGACCCAGTACTTC. As protein: CASSPNSGGNQETQYF.

The V and J genes are TRBV7-2 and TRBJ1-4; D unresolved. The V end was cut by 4 bases, the J end by 0 bases, with 6 bases between. The V gene's germline CDR1 is SGHTA and CDR2 FQGNSA. The CDR3 extends over 14 amino acids. CDR3 in DNA: TGTGCCAGCAGCTGGTATTCAACTAATGAAAAACTGTTTTTT. It specifies CASSWYSTNEKLFF.

The gene calls are TRBV5-1 and TRBJ2-5; D possibly matches TRBD1 or TRBD2 (5 bases each). Trimming left V 6 bases short and J 1 base short, with 10 bases between. Germline V gene lookup returns CDR1 SGHRS and CDR2 YFSETQ. The CDR3 sequence is 13 residues long. In DNA form, the CDR3 reads TGCGCCAGCAACCCCGGGGCCCAAGAGACCCAGTACTTC. It codes for CASNPGAQETQYF.

The CDR3 spells CASRRRGHYTGELFF. CDR3 nucleotide sequence: TGTGCCAGCAGACGGCGGGGCCACTACACCGGGGAGCTGTTTTTT. V and J are TRBV2 and TRBJ2-2; a possible D gene is TRBD2 (6 bases). Germline V gene data show CDR1 as SNHLY and CDR2 as FYNNEI. CDR3 size: 15 residues. V was trimmed by 6 bases and J by 3 bases, leaving 14 bases between them.

This sequence joins TRBV25-1 and TRBJ2-5; D gene uncertain. The CDR3 has 11 residues. Trimming took 4 bases from V and 5 from J, leaving 5 bases between them. CDR1 and CDR2 (germline): MGHDK, SYGVNS. The DNA of the CDR3 is TGTGCCAGCAGTGGAATTGAGACCCAGTACTTC. Protein sequence: CASSGIETQYF.

The rearrangement links TRBV7-8 to TRBJ1-1; D is ambiguous. Germline-derived CDR1 and CDR2 are SGHVS and FQNEAQ. This CDR3 has 13 residues. With 1 base removed from V and 3 bases from J, the gap between germline ends came to 6 bases. The CDR3 spells CASSLEMDTEAFF. The CDR3 DNA follows: TGTGCCAGCAGCTTAGAGATGGACACTGAAGCTTTCTTT.

The CDR3 nucleotides read TGTGCCAGCAGCTCACAGGGCTTTAATGAAAAACTGTTTTTT. It codes for CASSSQGFNEKLFF. The chain employs TRBV7-2 and TRBJ1-4; TRBD1 might be the D (6 bases). There are 14 residues in the CDR3. Trimming cost V 4 bases and J 4 bases, with 10 bases left between them. CDR1 is SGHTA, CDR2 FQGNSA, per germline.

This sequence joins TRBV28 and TRBJ2-5; the D gene is possibly TRBD1 (6 bases). The better agreement between TRBJ2-7 and the DNA end casts doubt on the J call. From germline, CDR1 is MDHEN and CDR2 SYDVKM. CDR3 length equals 16 residues. The CDR3 loop reads CASSTPLGQPFYEQYF. The CDR3 DNA sequence: TGTGCCAGCAGTACCCCTTTAGGACAGCCCTTTTACGAGCAGTACTTC.

The chain has TRBV25-1 and TRBJ1-4; perhaps TRBD1 as D (5 bases). Germline V gene sequence: CDR1 MGHDK, CDR2 SYGVNS. The CDR3 runs 18 residues. Trimming left V 4 bases short and J 4 bases short, with 22 bases between. Here the CDR3 DNA reads TGTGCCAGCAGTGGGGGGAAGGATAGTCTTTTGTTTAATGAAAAACTGTTTTTT. Its protein product is CASSGGKDSLLFNEKLFF.

The rearrangement uses TRBV11-1 and TRBJ1-2; D may be TRBD1 (6 bases). This CDR3 comprises 12 residues. V was shortened by 7 bases and J by 7 bases, with 13 bases between the two germline ends. Germline CDR1 and CDR2: SGHAT and FQDESV (reference sequence). CDR3 nucleotides: TGTGCCAGCACCCTCGGGACATTTGGCTACACCTTC. Translating gives CASTLGTFGYTF.

This clone has just one count. This sequence joins TRBV11-2 and TRBJ2-7; the match to TRBD1 covers 8 bases. J gave up 2 bases and V 3 bases, and 6 bases lay outside the gene matches. The length of the CDR3 is 15 residues. From germline, CDR1 is SGHAT and CDR2 FQNNGV. Written as DNA, the CDR3 is TGTGCCAGCAGCTTCCGACAGGGGACCCCCTACGAGCAGTACTTC. Its translation: CASSFRQGTPYEQYF.

The rearrangement uses TRBV28 and TRBJ2-5; D possibly matches TRBD1 or TRBD2 (5 bases each). The CDR3 loop spans 15 amino acids. Germline-derived CDR1 and CDR2 are MDHEN and SYDVKM. Trimming left V 5 bases short and J 1 base short, with 14 bases between. CDR3: CASSEPGRLQETQYF. For the CDR3, the DNA is TGTGCCAGCAGTGAACCGGGACGGCTCCAAGAGACCCAGTACTTC. Full variable domain (outside the CDR3, taken from reference TRBV28 and TRBJ2-5): DVKVTQSSRYLVKRTGEKVFLECVQDMDHENMFWYRQDPGLGLRLIYFSYDVKMKEKGDIPEGYSVSREKKERFSLILESASTNQTSMYLCASSEPGRLQETQYFGPGTRLLVL.

V gene TRBV7-3 combines with J gene TRBJ2-7, with no clear D. Germline CDR1 SGHTA, CDR2 FQGTGA. CDR3 length: 12 residues. Between the trimmed V and J ends, which lost 1 base and 3 bases, there was a span of 4 bases. The CDR3 sequence is CASSLNGYEQYF. CDR3 DNA: TGTGCCAGCAGCTTAAACGGCTACGAGCAGTACTTC.

The rearrangement joins TRBV4-1 to TRBJ2-5, with a weak D call TRBD1 (6 bases). The DNA matches TRBJ2-7 better at its end, which makes the J call doubtful. Germline CDR1 MGHRA, CDR2 YSYEKL. The CDR3 has 15 amino acids. The CDR3 protein is CASSQTSQGDYEQYF. CDR3 sequence (DNA): TGCGCCAGCAGCCAAACATCACAGGGTGACTACGAGCAGTACTTC.

In its sample, this clone was seen once. The chain recombines TRBV2 with TRBJ2-7, with no clear D. Germline CDR1 and CDR2: SNHLY and FYNNEI. Deletions cut 7 bases from V and 3 bases from J, with 16 bases between. This CDR3 comprises 14 residues. CDR3 protein: CASKRRENDYEQYF. The CDR3 DNA reads as TGTGCCAGCAAGAGAAGGGAAAACGACTACGAGCAGTACTTC.

V gene TRBV27 combines with J gene TRBJ1-5; D is unclear. The ends were cut back, 5 bases at V and 3 bases at J, with 14 bases in the middle. CDR1 MNHEY and CDR2 SMNVEV come from the germline V gene (reference sequence). The CDR3 is 15 amino acids. This CDR3 reads CASSKSRATNQPQHF. The DNA of the CDR3 is TGTGCCAGCAGTAAGAGCCGGGCCACCAATCAGCCCCAGCATTTT.

This clone was seen a handful of times. This chain uses TRBV9 with TRBJ1-3; 7 bases align to TRBD1. The CDR3 sequence is 17 residues long. Trimming cost V 4 bases and J 0 bases; bases outside gene matches: 10. Germline CDR1 reads SGDLS; CDR2 reads YYNGEE. This CDR3 is CASSLGFGTDSGNTIYF. In DNA form, the CDR3 reads TGTGCCAGCAGCCTCGGCTTTGGGACAGACTCTGGAAACACCATATATTTT. Filled out from reference TRBV9 and TRBJ1-3, the complete variable domain reads DSGVTQTPKHLITATGQRVTLRCSPRSGDLSVYWYQQSLDQGLQFLIQYYNGEERAKGNILERFSAQQFPDLHSELNLSSLELGDSALYFCASSLGFGTDSGNTIYFGEGSWLTVV.

This rearrangement joins TRBV2 to TRBJ1-2; TRBD1 matches at 7 bases. J was trimmed by 7 bases and V by 4 bases; bases with no gene match: 6. The CDR3 covers 13 residues. Looked up from germline, CDR1 is SNHLY and CDR2 is FYNNEI. CDR3 coding DNA: TGTGCCAGCAGTGGACAGGGCTTAGCTGGCTACACCTTC. Translation: CASSGQGLAGYTF.

The chain recombines TRBV11-1 with TRBJ2-1; TRBD1 or TRBD2 may be the D gene (6 bases each). The CDR3 contains 15 residues. Germline CDR1 and CDR2: SGHAT and FQDESV (reference sequence). With 1 base removed from V and 5 bases from J, the gap between germline ends came to 12 bases. As DNA, the CDR3 is TGTGCCAGCAGCTTAGGAGGGGGGCGTAACAATGAGCAGTTCTTC. It encodes CASSLGGGRNNEQFF. The variable domain in full, with the rest retrieved from reference TRBV11-1 and TRBJ2-1, is EAEVAQSPRYKITEKSQAVAFWCDPISGHATLYWYRQILGQGPELLVQFQDESVVDDSQLPKDRFSAERLKGVDSTLKIQPAELGDSAMYLCASSLGGGRNNEQFFGPGTRLTVL.

V and J are TRBV7-9 and TRBJ1-5; the D gene is possibly TRBD1 (5 bases). The V gene's germline CDR1 is SEHNR and CDR2 FQNEAQ (reference sequence). The V end was cut by 5 bases, the J end by 3 bases, with 11 bases between. The CDR3 sequence is 14 residues long. CDR3: CASSLTGDNQPQHF. CDR3 sequence (DNA): TGTGCCAGCAGCCTAACAGGTGACAATCAGCCCCAGCATTTT.

This chain links TRBV15 with TRBJ1-2; D is undetermined. Trimming pared 0 bases from V and 6 bases from J, leaving 5 bases between. The CDR3 sequence is 12 residues long. The germline V gene has CDR1 LNHNV and CDR2 YYDKDF (reference sequence). The CDR3 DNA is TGTGCCACCAGCAGAGATTTGGATGGCTACACCTTC. The encoded protein is CATSRDLDGYTF.

The J gene is TRBJ2-5, the V gene TRBV9, with 12 bases lining up with TRBD2. The J call may be faulty, since TRBJ2-7 better matches the DNA end. Germline-derived CDR1 and CDR2 are SGDLS and YYNGEE. The CDR3 runs 15 residues. The CDR3 coding sequence is TGTGCCAGCAGCGAATCTAGCGGGAGGGCCTACGAGCAGTACTTC. Residues: CASSESSGRAYEQYF.

The V gene is TRBV6-4, the J gene TRBJ2-1; D is unclear. Germline loops: CDR1 MRHNA, CDR2 SNTAGT. The CDR3 is 13 residues long. V gave up 5 bases and J gave up 9 bases, with 14 bases separating them. CDR3 nucleotide sequence: TGTGCCAGCAGTCAAACCGGAGTGAGTGAGCAGTTCTTC. Its translation: CASSQTGVSEQFF.

This chain connects TRBV6-5 to TRBJ1-1; no reliable D call. The CDR3 is made up of 14 amino acids. CDR1 MNHEY and CDR2 SVGAGI come from the germline V gene. Trimming took 8 bases from V and 1 from J, leaving 14 bases between them. The CDR3 loop reads CASSRGVKNTEAFF. CDR3 coding DNA: TGTGCCAGCTCCCGAGGAGTTAAGAACACTGAAGCTTTCTTT.

V and J are TRBV19 and TRBJ2-1, with D perhaps being TRBD1 or TRBD2 (7 bases each). From germline, CDR1 is LNHDA and CDR2 SQIVND (reference sequence). Trimming pared 3 bases from V and 13 bases from J, leaving 22 bases between. The CDR3 runs to 15 residues. CDR3 sequence reads: CASSMGQPGRAEQFF. For the CDR3, the DNA is TGTGCCAGTAGTATGGGACAGCCAGGGAGGGCAGAACAGTTCTTC.

The V and J genes are TRBV4-1 and TRBJ2-1; D may be TRBD2 (6 bases). CDR3 length equals 16 residues. Trimming left V 1 base short and J 4 bases short, with 14 bases between. Germline CDR1 and CDR2: MGHRA and YSYEKL. The CDR3 is CASSQAPAGPYNEQFF. The CDR3 nucleotides are TGCGCCAGCAGCCAAGCCCCGGCGGGACCTTACAATGAGCAGTTCTTC.

The chain couples TRBV2 to TRBJ2-2; 10 nucleotides match TRBD1. CDR3 length equals 16 residues. CDR1 is SNHLY, CDR2 FYNNEI, per germline. V shed 6 bases, J shed 4 bases, and the junction held 8 bases outside the gene matches. The CDR3 DNA sequence: TGTGCCAGCAGGTTGACAGGGGGCGCGAGCACCGGGGAGCTGTTTTTT. Translation gives CASRLTGGASTGELFF.

The rearrangement links TRBV29-1 to TRBJ2-3, with TRBD2 matching over 9 bases. This CDR3 region has 14 residues. Trimming at V came to 4 bases and at J to 5 bases, leaving 7 bases not matched to a gene. Germline V gene lookup returns CDR1 SQVTM and CDR2 ANQGSEA. The CDR3 sequence: CSVGPAGGGDTQYF. CDR3 coding DNA: TGCAGCGTTGGGCCAGCGGGAGGAGGAGATACGCAGTATTTT.

This sequence joins TRBV5-6 and TRBJ1-2; a weak D match, TRBD1 (5 bases). The V gene lost 2 bases and the J gene lost 5 bases, with 13 bases spanning the gap. The CDR3 sequence is 14 residues long. From germline, CDR1 is SGHDT and CDR2 YYEEEE. The CDR3 DNA sequence: TGTGCCAGCAGCTTATCAGGGAATAAATATGGCTACACCTTC. Protein: CASSLSGNKYGYTF.

V usage is TRBV4-1 and J usage is TRBJ2-1; 13 bases line up with TRBD2. There are 15 residues in the CDR3. V lost 1 base to trimming and J lost 6 bases; unmatched junction nucleotides: 0. The V gene's germline CDR1 is MGHRA and CDR2 YSYEKL. Here the CDR3 reads CASSQGTSGGNEQFF. The DNA of the CDR3 is TGCGCCAGCAGCCAAGGGACTAGCGGGGGCAATGAGCAGTTCTTC.